The 10 T cell receptor beta chains below come from one sample, sequenced in a study of T cells in localized non-small cell lung cancer. The repertoire was sequenced with immunoSEQ multiplex PCR; TCRdb's copy has only in-frame clones and lacks some. This sample has tens of thousands of clones, with approximately 90% found just once. Specimen: peripheral blood, collected before any cancer treatment. All receptors derive from a male donor at least 60 years old with stage III squamous cell lung carcinoma.

This chain joins TRBV11-1 and TRBJ2-7; TRBD2 might be the D (6 bases). V was pared by 5 bases and J by 4 bases, with 12 bases between. Germline CDR1 and CDR2: SGHAT and FQDESV (reference sequence). This CDR3 spans 13 amino acids. The CDR3 nucleotides are TGTGCCAGCAGCCGGGACTTACAATACGAGCAGTACTTC. Protein: CASSRDLQYEQYF.

This clone was recorded only once. The chain couples TRBV5-1 to TRBJ2-7; D might be TRBD2 (5 bases). The CDR3 covers 16 residues. Looked up from germline, CDR1 is SGHRS and CDR2 is YFSETQ. Trimming left V 4 bases short and J 2 bases short, with 19 bases between. The DNA for the CDR3 is TGCGCCAGCAGCGGAGGTCCAGTAGCAGACGCCTACGAGCAGTACTTC. It encodes CASSGGPVADAYEQYF.

The table lists this clone with a count of one. CDR3: CASSWEGQIYQPQHF. The CDR3 DNA reads as TGTGCCAGCAGCTGGGAGGGTCAGATTTATCAGCCCCAGCATTTT. The rearrangement links TRBV5-5 to TRBJ1-5; D gene uncertain. This CDR3 spans 15 amino acids. Trimming shortened V by 3 bases and J by 5 bases, and 15 bases separated the two germline ends. Germline values: CDR1 SGHKS, CDR2 YYEKEE (reference sequence).

V is TRBV30 and J is TRBJ2-1; D is possibly TRBD1 or TRBD2 (5 bases each). Per germline, CDR1 GTSNPN and CDR2 SVGIG (reference sequence). This CDR3 has 16 residues. V gave up 0 bases and J gave up 4 bases, with 16 bases separating them. Here the CDR3 DNA reads TGTGCCTGGAGTGTACTAGTTGGGGCCGGTTACAATGAGCAGTTCTTC. It codes for CAWSVLVGAGYNEQFF.

The chain recombines TRBV28 with TRBJ1-2; the match to TRBD1 covers 7 bases. Unmatched junction bases numbered 8, after V lost 3 bases and J lost 4 bases. The V gene's germline CDR1 is MDHEN and CDR2 SYDVKM. The CDR3 is 15 amino acids. In DNA form, the CDR3 reads TGTGCCAGCAGTTTCGGGACAGTGCCTTTCTATGGCTACACCTTC. Encoded protein: CASSFGTVPFYGYTF.

The chain joins TRBV28 to TRBJ2-1, with 8 bases lining up with TRBD1. This CDR3 is built from 16 residues. J lost 0 bases, V lost 6 bases, and 7 bases had no gene match. Per the germline V gene, CDR1 is MDHEN and CDR2 is SYDVKM. The CDR3 is CASRPGQGFSYNEQFF. The CDR3 DNA is TGTGCCAGCAGACCTGGACAGGGATTCTCCTACAATGAGCAGTTCTTC.

The rearrangement links TRBV7-9 to TRBJ2-2; 10 bases agree with TRBD2. V gave up 0 bases and J gave up 7 bases; unmatched junction bases: 8. The germline V gene encodes CDR1 SEHNR and CDR2 FQNEAQ (reference sequence). The CDR3 spans 17 residues. The CDR3 DNA is TGTGCCAGCAGCTTAGCGCGTCTAGCGGGAGAGGTCGGGGAGCTGTTTTTT. Translation: CASSLARLAGEVGELFF.

The chain recombines TRBV5-1 with TRBJ1-2; D unresolved. This CDR3 contains 14 residues. V was clipped by 0 bases and J by 4 bases, with 10 bases between them. The germline V gene has CDR1 SGHRS and CDR2 YFSETQ. The CDR3: CASSLDQEVYGYTF. The CDR3 DNA reads as TGCGCCAGCAGCTTGGATCAGGAAGTCTATGGCTACACCTTC.

The genes are TRBV4-2 and TRBJ2-7; 10 bases match TRBD2. The CDR3 is 17 amino acids. Germline trimming cut 1 base from V and 7 bases from J; bases unmatched to any gene: 13. Per the germline V gene, CDR1 is LGHNA and CDR2 is YNFKEQ. This chain's CDR3 is CASSQGEPGLAIREQYF. The DNA of the CDR3 is TGTGCCAGCAGCCAAGGGGAACCGGGACTAGCGATTCGGGAGCAGTACTTC.

As regards this clone: The final CDR3 position lacks the conserved phenylalanine or tryptophan, pointing to a likely read error. The chain uses TRBV6-6 and TRBJ1-2, with unresolved D. The CDR3 runs to 14 residues. V was clipped by 5 bases and J by 2 bases, with 12 bases between them. The germline CDR1 and CDR2 sequences are MNHNY and SVGAGI (reference sequence). The CDR3 DNA sequence: TGTGCCAGCAGTCCCCTCGAGGAGAACTATGGCTACACCCTC. Translation gives CASSPLEENYGYTL.